The entry that follows covers one T cell receptor (beta chain) sequence. Its antigen remains unknown. This entry belongs to a study of shared clonotypes between healthy human individuals. The overall study: The study enrolled two women and a few men aged 18 to 49. Findings and limits, study-wide: Sorted-subset samples were not fully sequenced, rarefaction indicated.

V lost 0 bases and J 5 bases, leaving 11 bases between the germline ends. The CDR3 has 16 amino acids. Looked up from germline, CDR1 is SGHVS and CDR2 is FNYEAQ. Clones were read by immunoSEQ multiplex PCR, and TCRdb kept only the in-frame ones, dropping some. This sample has 1.5 million to 2.5 million clones, with just under 95% found just once. Naive CD8 cells lacked CD45RO and underwent positive selection for CCR7, leaving out terminally differentiated effector memory CD45RA+ cells. V is TRBV7-6 and J is TRBJ1-6; perhaps TRBD1 as D (5 bases). The sample taken for sequencing was naive CD8+ T cells sorted from blood. The receptor was isolated from a man between 18 and 29 years old in good health. This chain's CDR3 is CASSLAGGRDNSPLHF. The DNA for the CDR3 is TGTGCCAGCAGCTTAGCCGGGGGTAGGGATAATTCACCCCTCCACTTT. The variable domain in full, completed from reference TRBV7-6 and TRBJ1-6, reads GAGVSQSPRYKVTKRGQDVALRCDPISGHVSLYWYRQALGQGPEFLTYFNYEAQQDKSGLPNDRFSAERPEGSISTLTIQRTEQRDSAMYRCASSLAGGRDNSPLHFGNGTRLTVT.